The rows below give T cell receptor beta chains drawn from one sample of a study of blood T cell repertoires in COVID-19. Sequencing used immunoSEQ multiplex PCR; TCRdb keeps in-frame clones, though not all of them. Of fewer than 200,000 clones in the sample, more than 75% were seen once. The sample consisted of PBMCs or T cells enriched from blood (not recorded which). These receptors originate from a woman in her forties or fifties who had recovered from COVID-19. The CDR3 runs from the conserved cysteine through the conserved F or W. Fields, in order: V gene, D gene, J gene, clone size, CDR3 protein, CDR3 DNA. The D gene is left open where the match is weak. Clone size is not always given. Where it is, it says once, few, many or a class for expanded clones.

v_call: TRBV24-1; d_call: TRBD1; j_call: TRBJ1-2; clone_size: .; cdr3_aa: CATSDAQTGGVFGYTF; cdr3_nt: TGTGCCACCAGTGATGCCCAGACAGGGGGCGTCTTTGGCTACACCTTC
v_call: TRBV6-5; d_call: .; j_call: TRBJ2-4; clone_size: .; cdr3_aa: CASRTGLAKNIQYF; cdr3_nt: TGTGCCAGCAGAACAGGTTTAGCCAAAAACATTCAGTACTTC
v_call: TRBV6-2/TRBV6-3; d_call: TRBD2; j_call: TRBJ2-5; clone_size: many; cdr3_aa: CASSLGLAGVGETQYF; cdr3_nt: TGTGCCAGCAGCCTCGGACTAGCGGGAGTCGGGGAGACCCAGTACTTC
v_call: TRBV15; d_call: .; j_call: TRBJ2-1; clone_size: .; cdr3_aa: CATSSLHNEQFF; cdr3_nt: TGTGCCACCAGCAGTCTACACAATGAGCAGTTCTTC
v_call: TRBV10-3; d_call: TRBD1; j_call: TRBJ1-6; clone_size: .; cdr3_aa: CAIRYGQGSPLHF; cdr3_nt: TGTGCCATCAGATATGGACAGGGATCACCCCTCCACTTT
v_call: TRBV3-1/TRBV3-2; d_call: .; j_call: TRBJ1-6; clone_size: .; cdr3_aa: CASSRQGNSPLHF; cdr3_nt: TGTGCCAGCAGCCGCCAGGGAAATTCACCCCTCCACTTT
v_call: TRBV7-2; d_call: .; j_call: TRBJ1-2; clone_size: .; cdr3_aa: CASSLGGTYGYTF; cdr3_nt: TGTGCCAGCAGCTTAGGCGGGACCTATGGCTACACCTTC
v_call: TRBV3-1/TRBV3-2; d_call: .; j_call: TRBJ2-7; clone_size: .; cdr3_aa: CASSQRSGTLEQYF; cdr3_nt: TGTGCCAGCAGCCAACGGTCAGGGACACTCGAGCAGTACTTC
v_call: TRBV10-1; d_call: TRBD2; j_call: TRBJ2-1; clone_size: once; cdr3_aa: CASSDGVGGGHNEQFF; cdr3_nt: TGCGCCAGCAGTGACGGGGTCGGGGGAGGGCACAATGAGCAGTTCTTC
v_call: TRBV6-2/TRBV6-3; d_call: TRBD1; j_call: TRBJ2-7; clone_size: .; cdr3_aa: CASSPGGTGAYEQYF; cdr3_nt: TGTGCCAGCAGCCCAGGGGGGACAGGGGCCTACGAGCAGTACTTC
v_call: TRBV5-1; d_call: TRBD1; j_call: TRBJ1-6; clone_size: .; cdr3_aa: CASGTDRGIDPLHF; cdr3_nt: TGCGCCAGCGGAACTGACAGGGGGATTGATCCCCTCCACTTT
v_call: TRBV19; d_call: TRBD1; j_call: TRBJ1-5; clone_size: .; cdr3_aa: CASSSRDRVSYSNQPQHF; cdr3_nt: TGTGCCAGTAGTAGCCGGGACAGGGTTTCCTATAGCAATCAGCCCCAGCATTTT
v_call: TRBV11-2; d_call: TRBD2; j_call: TRBJ2-1; clone_size: .; cdr3_aa: CASSLASSSGAFSDNEQFF; cdr3_nt: TGTGCCAGCAGCTTAGCTAGTTCTAGCGGGGCCTTCTCCGACAATGAGCAGTTCTTC
v_call: TRBV7-2; d_call: .; j_call: TRBJ1-2; clone_size: .; cdr3_aa: CASSLGGPDSYGYTF; cdr3_nt: TGTGCCAGCAGCTTAGGGGGGCCCGATTCCTATGGCTACACCTTC
v_call: TRBV5-5; d_call: .; j_call: TRBJ1-6; clone_size: .; cdr3_aa: CASSLGGDSPLHF; cdr3_nt: TGTGCCAGCAGCTTGGGGGGGGATTCACCCCTCCACTTT
v_call: TRBV5-1; d_call: TRBD1; j_call: TRBJ2-5; clone_size: .; cdr3_aa: CASSEGTGQETQYF; cdr3_nt: TGCGCCAGCAGCGAAGGGACAGGTCAAGAGACCCAGTACTTC
v_call: TRBV2; d_call: .; j_call: TRBJ1-5; clone_size: once; cdr3_aa: CASRATGTANQPQHF; cdr3_nt: TGTGCCAGCAGGGCGACAGGCACGGCCAATCAGCCCCAGCATTTT
v_call: TRBV7-9; d_call: TRBD1; j_call: TRBJ2-1; clone_size: .; cdr3_aa: CASSSLGDRAVVNEQFF; cdr3_nt: TGTGCCAGCAGCTCCCTGGGGGACAGGGCGGTAGTGAATGAGCAGTTCTTC
v_call: TRBV19; d_call: .; j_call: TRBJ2-7; clone_size: .; cdr3_aa: CASSPSAILYEQYF; cdr3_nt: TGTGCCAGTAGCCCTAGCGCTATCCTCTACGAGCAGTACTTC
v_call: TRBV12-3/TRBV12-4; d_call: TRBD2; j_call: TRBJ2-1; clone_size: .; cdr3_aa: CASSWTSYNEQFF; cdr3_nt: TGTGCCAGCAGCTGGACTAGCTACAATGAGCAGTTCTTC
v_call: TRBV19; d_call: .; j_call: TRBJ1-3; clone_size: .; cdr3_aa: CASSIRPVLGNTIYF; cdr3_nt: TGTGCCAGTAGTATACGCCCGGTCCTCGGAAACACCATATATTTT
v_call: TRBV5-4; d_call: TRBD1; j_call: TRBJ2-7; clone_size: .; cdr3_aa: CASSATGYPSYEQYF; cdr3_nt: TGTGCCAGCAGCGCGACAGGGTACCCATCCTACGAGCAGTACTTC
v_call: TRBV25-1; d_call: .; j_call: TRBJ2-7; clone_size: .; cdr3_aa: CASMLPGKYEQYF; cdr3_nt: TGTGCCAGCATGTTGCCAGGGAAGTACGAGCAGTACTTC
v_call: TRBV28; d_call: .; j_call: TRBJ1-4; clone_size: .; cdr3_aa: CASSLQGENEKLFF; cdr3_nt: TGTGCCAGCAGTTTGCAAGGGGAAAATGAAAAACTGTTTTTT
v_call: TRBV5-6; d_call: TRBD2; j_call: TRBJ2-5; clone_size: .; cdr3_aa: CASSFYHGLAGRRETQYF; cdr3_nt: TGTGCCAGCAGCTTCTACCACGGACTAGCGGGGAGGAGGGAGACCCAGTACTTC
v_call: TRBV4-2; d_call: .; j_call: TRBJ2-2; clone_size: .; cdr3_aa: CASSQGLAGTNTGELFF; cdr3_nt: TGTGCCAGCAGCCAAGGGTTGGCGGGAACGAACACCGGGGAGCTGTTTTTT
v_call: TRBV7-9; d_call: .; j_call: TRBJ2-1; clone_size: .; cdr3_aa: CASSPGGNEQFF; cdr3_nt: TGTGCCAGCAGCCCAGGGGGGAATGAGCAGTTCTTC
v_call: TRBV10-3; d_call: .; j_call: TRBJ1-1; clone_size: .; cdr3_aa: CAISDSQVGEAFF; cdr3_nt: TGTGCCATCAGTGATTCACAGGTGGGTGAAGCTTTCTTT
v_call: TRBV30; d_call: .; j_call: TRBJ1-2; clone_size: .; cdr3_aa: CAWSGTGLGYTF; cdr3_nt: TGTGCCTGGAGTGGAACAGGGTTGGGCTACACCTTC
v_call: TRBV23-1; d_call: .; j_call: TRBJ1-5; clone_size: .; cdr3_aa: CASWTRSNQPQHF; cdr3_nt: TGCGCCAGTTGGACTCGGAGCAATCAGCCCCAGCATTTT
v_call: TRBV5-6; d_call: TRBD1; j_call: TRBJ2-3; clone_size: .; cdr3_aa: CASNDPADRTQYF; cdr3_nt: TGTGCCAGCAACGACCCGGCGGACAGGACGCAGTATTTT
v_call: TRBV19; d_call: .; j_call: TRBJ1-1; clone_size: .; cdr3_aa: CASRITLRSNTEAFF; cdr3_nt: TGTGCCAGTAGGATCACGCTCCGGTCGAACACTGAAGCTTTCTTT
v_call: TRBV9; d_call: .; j_call: TRBJ1-2; clone_size: .; cdr3_aa: CASSRLEWEGYTF; cdr3_nt: TGTGCCAGCAGCCGTCTTGAGTGGGAGGGCTACACCTTC
v_call: TRBV24-1; d_call: .; j_call: TRBJ2-2; clone_size: once; cdr3_aa: CATSRGQDTGELFF; cdr3_nt: TGTGCCACCAGTCGGGGACAAGACACCGGGGAGCTGTTTTTT
v_call: TRBV28; d_call: .; j_call: TRBJ2-1; clone_size: .; cdr3_aa: CASSFGTLYNEQFF; cdr3_nt: TGTGCCAGCAGTTTCGGGACTCTCTACAATGAGCAGTTCTTC
v_call: TRBV7-9; d_call: .; j_call: TRBJ1-3; clone_size: .; cdr3_aa: CASSRDIGNTIYF; cdr3_nt: TGTGCCAGCTCTCGGGACATAGGAAACACCATATATTTT
v_call: TRBV10-1; d_call: TRBD1; j_call: TRBJ2-7; clone_size: once; cdr3_aa: CASSAGTGYEQYF; cdr3_nt: TGCGCCAGCAGTGCTGGGACAGGCTACGAGCAGTACTTC
v_call: TRBV10-1; d_call: .; j_call: TRBJ2-2; clone_size: .; cdr3_aa: CASSVGGTNTGELFF; cdr3_nt: TGCGCCAGCAGTGTTGGAGGGACGAACACCGGGGAGCTGTTTTTT
v_call: TRBV2; d_call: .; j_call: TRBJ1-2; clone_size: once; cdr3_aa: CASSSQNYGYTF; cdr3_nt: TGTGCCAGCAGTAGTCAGAACTATGGCTACACCTTC
v_call: TRBV5-1; d_call: .; j_call: TRBJ2-2; clone_size: .; cdr3_aa: CASRVTGNTGELFF; cdr3_nt: TGCGCCAGCAGGGTGACAGGGAACACCGGGGAGCTGTTTTTT
v_call: TRBV27; d_call: TRBD1; j_call: TRBJ1-1; clone_size: .; cdr3_aa: CASRQDRINTEAFF; cdr3_nt: TGTGCCAGCAGACAGGACAGGATTAACACTGAAGCTTTCTTT
v_call: TRBV5-4; d_call: .; j_call: TRBJ2-5; clone_size: .; cdr3_aa: CASSFPGWQETQYF; cdr3_nt: TGTGCCAGCAGCTTCCCAGGGTGGCAAGAGACCCAGTACTTC
v_call: TRBV5-4; d_call: .; j_call: TRBJ1-2; clone_size: .; cdr3_aa: CASSTDRNYGYTF; cdr3_nt: TGTGCCAGCAGCACCGACAGGAACTATGGCTACACCTTC
v_call: TRBV6-5; d_call: TRBD2; j_call: TRBJ2-1; clone_size: .; cdr3_aa: CASSKTSGMYNEQFF; cdr3_nt: TGTGCCAGCAGTAAAACTAGCGGGATGTACAATGAGCAGTTCTTC
v_call: TRBV7-8; d_call: TRBD1; j_call: TRBJ1-5; clone_size: .; cdr3_aa: CASSLLFRGSNQPQHF; cdr3_nt: TGTGCCAGCAGCTTACTATTCAGGGGGAGCAATCAGCCCCAGCATTTT
v_call: TRBV6-5; d_call: TRBD2; j_call: TRBJ2-7; clone_size: .; cdr3_aa: CASTGLAGKYEQYF; cdr3_nt: TGTGCCAGCACTGGACTAGCGGGAAAGTACGAGCAGTACTTC
v_call: TRBV7-9; d_call: TRBD2; j_call: TRBJ2-3; clone_size: .; cdr3_aa: CASSSSGLAADTQYF; cdr3_nt: TGTGCCAGCAGCTCTTCCGGACTAGCGGCAGATACGCAGTATTTT
v_call: TRBV28; d_call: .; j_call: TRBJ1-2; clone_size: .; cdr3_aa: CASSLGSLYSPGNYGYTF; cdr3_nt: TGTGCCAGCAGTTTAGGCTCCCTCTACTCGCCAGGGAACTATGGCTACACCTTC
v_call: TRBV20-1; d_call: .; j_call: TRBJ2-5; clone_size: .; cdr3_aa: CSASLLLAGHQETQYF; cdr3_nt: TGCAGTGCTAGTCTCCTGCTGGCAGGGCACCAAGAGACCCAGTACTTC
v_call: TRBV10-3; d_call: .; j_call: TRBJ2-1; clone_size: .; cdr3_aa: CAISGSDSHTNEQFF; cdr3_nt: TGTGCCATCAGTGGGTCGGACAGCCATACCAATGAGCAGTTCTTC
v_call: TRBV2; d_call: TRBD1; j_call: TRBJ2-7; clone_size: few; cdr3_aa: CASSVQGTGVEWQYF; cdr3_nt: TGTGCCAGCAGCGTACAAGGGACAGGGGTGGAGTGGCAGTACTTC
v_call: TRBV28; d_call: TRBD1; j_call: TRBJ1-2; clone_size: few; cdr3_aa: CASALPGQSLGYTF; cdr3_nt: TGTGCCAGCGCACTTCCGGGACAGTCCTTGGGCTACACCTTC
v_call: TRBV7-2; d_call: .; j_call: TRBJ2-1; clone_size: .; cdr3_aa: CASSLLEEQFF; cdr3_nt: TGTGCCAGCAGCCTCCTCGAGGAGCAGTTCTTC
v_call: TRBV27; d_call: TRBD2; j_call: TRBJ2-1; clone_size: few; cdr3_aa: CASSPGLGPYNEQFF; cdr3_nt: TGTGCCAGCAGTCCGGGACTAGGACCCTACAATGAGCAGTTCTTC
v_call: TRBV11-2; d_call: .; j_call: TRBJ2-4; clone_size: once; cdr3_aa: CASSLDRLNIQYF; cdr3_nt: TGTGCCAGCAGCTTAGATCGACTAAACATTCAGTACTTC
v_call: TRBV7-9; d_call: TRBD2; j_call: TRBJ2-2; clone_size: .; cdr3_aa: CASRRAGRGAGELFF; cdr3_nt: TGTGCCAGCAGACGAGCGGGACGGGGTGCCGGGGAGCTGTTTTTT
v_call: TRBV24-1; d_call: .; j_call: TRBJ2-3; clone_size: .; cdr3_aa: CATSEGGVSTDTQYF; cdr3_nt: TGTGCCACCAGTGAAGGGGGAGTTAGCACAGATACGCAGTATTTT
v_call: TRBV7-3; d_call: .; j_call: TRBJ2-3; clone_size: many; cdr3_aa: CASSFGGTDTQYF; cdr3_nt: TGTGCCAGCAGCTTCGGAGGCACAGATACGCAGTATTTT
v_call: TRBV6-2/TRBV6-3; d_call: .; j_call: TRBJ1-2; clone_size: .; cdr3_aa: CASSYLGGVSYGYTF; cdr3_nt: TGTGCCAGCAGTTACCTGGGCGGGGTTAGCTATGGCTACACCTTC